This T cell receptor (beta chain) was identified during a study of Ad26.COV2.S vaccination and SARS-CoV-2 variants. Points from the study as a whole: Overall T cell responses may have been underestimated by the analyses of TCR breadth and depth.

The data were produced by immunoSEQ multiplex PCR, yet TCRdb's version contains in-frame clones alone and is incomplete. Of roughly 300,000 clones listed, roughly 90% are singletons. After removal of 8 bases from V and 1 base from J, the junction contained 8 bases not matched to a gene. The germline CDR1 and CDR2 sequences are MDHEN and SYDVKM. This CDR3 contains 15 residues. Comments on this clone: Its antigen is still unknown.

Treatment noted: 15 to 20 received Ad26.COV2.S at low or high dose, single or two shots; about 5 received placebo; per-sample allocation not given. The study sampled participants on day 63 after the first vaccine or placebo injection. The receptor comes from a person aged 18-60 years who received the Ad26.COV2.S COVID-19 vaccine or a placebo. The chain employs TRBV28 and TRBJ1-3; 7 nucleotides agree with TRBD1. The sequences come from peripheral blood, collected in a trial of Ad26.COV2.S vaccine versus placebo. CDR3 loop: CASGSRQGSGNTIYF. The CDR3 nucleotides read TGTGCCAGCGGCAGTAGACAGGGTTCTGGAAACACCATATATTTT.